The entry that follows covers one T cell receptor beta chain sequence. This sample was included in a study of cytomegalovirus exposure and HLA in healthy donors. V shed 3 bases and J 6 bases; nucleotides not matched to a gene: 5. The CDR3 loop spans 14 amino acids. CDR1 and CDR2 (germline): ENHRY, SYGVKD. Sequencing used immunoSEQ multiplex PCR; TCRdb keeps in-frame clones, though not all of them. The table has 95,000 to 150,000 clones, 89% seen once. The TCR sequence derives from a woman aged 18-29 years in good health and CMV-seronegative. V is TRBV10-3 and J is TRBJ1-1; 9 bases are shared with TRBD1. Material: PBMCs. The chain's CDR3 is CAISDPDRGAEAFF. The CDR3 DNA reads as TGTGCCATCAGTGATCCGGACAGGGGCGCTGAAGCTTTCTTT.